The next 19 T cell receptor beta chains were all read from a single sample in a study of blood T cell repertoires in COVID-19. Sequenced by immunoSEQ multiplex PCR; TCRdb stores in-frame clones only, minus some. The table has 400,000 to 450,000 clones, 75% to 90% seen once; the top ten hold 1.1%. The material sequenced was PBMCs or T cells enriched from blood (not recorded which). The receptors were sampled from a man between 25 and 39 years old who had recovered from COVID-19.

CDR3 sequence: CASTQGPDRYGYTF. The CDR3 coding sequence is TGTGCCAGCACTCAGGGGCCCGACAGGTATGGCTACACCTTC. The chain links TRBV28 to TRBJ1-2; weak D call: TRBD1 (6 bases). Looked up from germline, CDR1 is MDHEN and CDR2 is SYDVKM. Trimming shortened V by 7 bases and J by 5 bases, and 17 bases separated the two germline ends. The CDR3 runs to 14 residues.

V gene TRBV7-8 combines with J gene TRBJ2-3; D perhaps matches TRBD2 (6 bases). The germline CDR1 and CDR2 sequences are SGHVS and FQNEAQ. Between the trimmed V and J ends, which lost 2 bases and 2 bases, there was a span of 11 bases. The length of the CDR3 is 15 residues. CDR3 bases: TGTGCCAGCAGCTTACGGAGGGCCCCCACAGATACGCAGTATTTT. Its protein product is CASSLRRAPTDTQYF.

This sequence joins TRBV7-8 and TRBJ2-5, with 7 bases matching TRBD2. Germline assignment: CDR1 SGHVS and CDR2 FQNEAQ. This CDR3 spans 15 amino acids. V lost 2 bases to trimming and J lost 2 bases; unmatched junction nucleotides: 5. CDR3 loop: CASSLPPAGQETQYF. The CDR3 region has the DNA TGTGCCAGCAGCTTACCCCCAGCGGGGCAAGAGACCCAGTACTTC.

The gene calls are TRBV19 and TRBJ1-1, with D possibly being TRBD1 (5 bases). The CDR3 spans 13 residues. Germline V gives CDR1 LNHDA, CDR2 SQIVND (reference sequence). V was pared by 4 bases and J by 4 bases, with 10 bases between. This chain's CDR3 is CASSSLGLTEAFF. The CDR3 DNA reads TGTGCCAGTAGTAGTTTGGGGCTCACTGAAGCTTTCTTT.

The chain recombines TRBV3-1 (or the pseudogene TRBV3-2) with TRBJ2-7; TRBD2 matches 9 bases. The germline gives CDR1 LGHDT, CDR2 YNNKEL (reference sequence). After removal of 4 bases from V and 2 bases from J, the junction contained 6 bases not matched to a gene. The CDR3 runs to 15 residues. The CDR3 DNA sequence: TGTGCCAGCAGCCCCAGACTAGCGGTAGCCTACGAGCAGTACTTC. It specifies CASSPRLAVAYEQYF.

This clone was observed a handful of times. The gene calls are TRBV7-3 and TRBJ1-1; a possible D gene is TRBD1 (6 bases). The CDR3 is 14 amino acids. Looked up from germline, CDR1 is SGHTA and CDR2 is FQGTGA. Trimming pared 1 base from V and 6 bases from J, leaving 12 bases between. This chain's CDR3 is CASSLNVGGSEAFF. The CDR3 DNA reads as TGTGCCAGCAGCTTAAATGTAGGGGGATCTGAAGCTTTCTTT.

This sequence joins TRBV5-1 and TRBJ2-7; 7 bases map to TRBD1. Germline trimming cut 1 base from V and 4 bases from J; bases unmatched to any gene: 8. CDR1 and CDR2 from the germline V gene are SGHRS and YFSETQ. The CDR3 runs to 15 residues. DNA for the CDR3: TGCGCCAGCAGCTTGACGGTCGACAGGGCTTACGAGCAGTACTTC. Amino acid sequence: CASSLTVDRAYEQYF. Combining the CDR3 with reference TRBV5-1 and TRBJ2-7 gives the whole variable domain KAGVTQTPRYLIKTRGQQVTLSCSPISGHRSVSWYQQTPGQGLQFLFEYFSETQRNKGNFPGRFSGRQFSNSRSEMNVSTLELGDSALYLCASSLTVDRAYEQYFGPGTRLTVT.

The genes are TRBV7-9 and TRBJ2-7, with 7 bases fitting TRBD2. The germline gives CDR1 SEHNR, CDR2 FQNEAQ (reference sequence). The V gene end was trimmed by 3 bases and the J gene end by 2 bases; junction bases not matched to a gene: 10. The CDR3 runs 16 residues. CDR3 sequence reads: CASSLGGTTLTYEQYF. DNA for the CDR3: TGTGCCAGCAGCTTGGGAGGGACTACCCTAACCTACGAGCAGTACTTC.

This clone has just a few counts. The gene calls are TRBV15 and TRBJ1-2; 8 positions agree with TRBD1. J lost 3 bases, V lost 2 bases, and 5 bases had no gene match. Looked up from germline, CDR1 is LNHNV and CDR2 is YYDKDF (reference sequence). The CDR3 sequence is 15 residues long. DNA for the CDR3: TGTGCCACCAGCAGAACTTCAGGGGGCGACTATGGCTACACCTTC. This encodes CATSRTSGGDYGYTF.

The rearrangement joins TRBV5-1 to TRBJ2-1, with 10 nucleotides matching TRBD2. The germline V gene has CDR1 SGHRS and CDR2 YFSETQ. The V and J ends lost 6 bases and 3 bases, in that order; junction bases with no gene match: 9. The length of the CDR3 is 16 residues. As DNA, the CDR3 is TGCGCCAGCAAGGTGTATGGGACTAGCGACTACAATGAGCAGTTCTTC. Residues: CASKVYGTSDYNEQFF.

This chain links TRBV15 with TRBJ2-2; D gene uncertain. This CDR3 is 14 amino acids long. V was cut by 0 bases and J by 8 bases, with 10 bases left in between. Germline lookup yields CDR1 LNHNV and CDR2 YYDKDF (reference sequence). This CDR3 reads CATSRDGRDGELFF. The CDR3 DNA reads as TGTGCCACCAGCAGAGATGGTAGAGATGGGGAGCTGTTTTTT.

This rearrangement joins TRBV10-3 to TRBJ1-2, with D unresolved. V dropped 11 bases and J dropped 9 bases, with 16 bases sitting between them. Germline lookup yields CDR1 ENHRY and CDR2 SYGVKD. The CDR3 length is 11 residues. CDR3 loop: CASSAADRYTF. In DNA, the CDR3 is TGTGCCTCCTCTGCGGCGGATCGCTACACCTTC.

A single count supports this clone. V and J are TRBV7-2 and TRBJ2-1; 7 bases are shared with TRBD2. Trimming took 0 bases from V and 4 from J; bases not matched to a gene: 3. The CDR3 covers 15 residues. Germline V gene sequence: CDR1 SGHTA, CDR2 FQGNSA. The CDR3 DNA reads as TGTGCCAGCAGCTTAGCGGGGGGGGATTACAATGAGCAGTTCTTC. It encodes CASSLAGGDYNEQFF.

In its sample, this clone was seen once. The rearrangement uses TRBV4-2 and TRBJ2-7, with D possibly being TRBD2 (6 bases). V gave up 4 bases and J gave up 3 bases, with 16 bases separating them. The CDR3 has 15 residues. Germline CDR1 reads LGHNA; CDR2 reads YNFKEQ. DNA for the CDR3: TGTGCCAGCAGCCCTAAGACTAGGTCCCACTACGAGCAGTACTTC. This codes for CASSPKTRSHYEQYF.

This chain joins TRBV6-5 and TRBJ1-1; 10 bases are shared with TRBD1. CDR1 is MNHEY and CDR2 is SVGAGI in the germline V gene. Trimming cost V 6 bases and J 3 bases; bases outside gene matches: 4. This CDR3 comprises 14 residues. The CDR3 coding sequence is TGTGCCAGCAGCAGACAGGGGGCGGACACTGAAGCTTTCTTT. This sequence encodes CASSRQGADTEAFF.

The genes are TRBV28 and TRBJ2-3; D remains unclear. Trimming took off 1 base at V and 4 bases at J, with 15 bases between the two ends. Germline CDR1 and CDR2: MDHEN and SYDVKM. CDR3 length: 16 amino acids. The CDR3 here is CASSLSDGRRSDTQYF. The CDR3 DNA reads as TGTGCCAGCAGTTTATCCGACGGAAGGCGGTCAGATACGCAGTATTTT.

For the CDR3, the DNA is TGTGCCAGCAGTACCACCCGGGACAGGAGCTCCTACGAGCAGTACTTC. This gives the protein CASSTTRDRSSYEQYF. The V gene is TRBV28, the J gene TRBJ2-7; 8 bases are shared with TRBD1. The V segment lost 5 bases and the J segment 0 bases; nucleotides outside the gene matches: 9. Germline V gene lookup returns CDR1 MDHEN and CDR2 SYDVKM. This CDR3 is 16 amino acids long. Based on the CDR3 plus reference TRBV28 and TRBJ2-7, the full variable domain is DVKVTQSSRYLVKRTGEKVFLECVQDMDHENMFWYRQDPGLGLRLIYFSYDVKMKEKGDIPEGYSVSREKKERFSLILESASTNQTSMYLCASSTTRDRSSYEQYFGPGTRLTVT.

The rearrangement joins TRBV27 to TRBJ2-3; a possible D gene is TRBD2 (6 bases). Trimming pared 6 bases from V and 2 bases from J, leaving 18 bases between. The germline V gene has CDR1 MNHEY and CDR2 SMNVEV (reference sequence). CDR3 length equals 16 residues. The CDR3 bases are TGTGCCAGCAGACCCATAAGCGGGCCTTACACAGATACGCAGTATTTT. This translates into CASRPISGPYTDTQYF.

The CDR3 spells CASNQPGTGFYEQYF. The CDR3 DNA reads TGTGCCAGCAATCAACCCGGGACAGGGTTTTACGAGCAGTACTTC. The rearrangement joins TRBV28 to TRBJ2-7, with TRBD1 matching over 9 bases. In germline, CDR1 is MDHEN, CDR2 SYDVKM. The V gene end was trimmed by 7 bases and the J gene end by 4 bases; junction bases not matched to a gene: 11. The CDR3 loop spans 15 amino acids.